This TCR beta chain originates from a study of Ad26.COV2.S vaccination and SARS-CoV-2 variants. For the study at large: Intramuscular Ad26.COV2.S doses were given once or twice, 56 days apart. Study conclusions and caveats: Vaccine recipients showed a spike-specific TCR breadth that was higher than in placebo recipients. Substantial breadth in spike-specific CD8+ and CD4+ T cell responses was reportedly seen after vaccination.

Comment on this clone: Its antigen is not identified.

As to treatment: some 19 received Ad26.COV2.S at low or high dose, single or two shots; about 5 received placebo; per-sample allocation not given. Samples came from day 63 after the first vaccine or placebo injection. Clones were read by immunoSEQ multiplex PCR, and TCRdb kept only the in-frame ones, dropping some. The repertoire holds some 480,000 clones, with about 83% as singletons. This CDR3 is built from 13 residues. The J gene is TRBJ1-2, the V gene TRBV21-1. TRBV21-1 is a documented pseudogene. This TCR was recovered from a person between 18 and 65 years old who received the Ad26.COV2.S COVID-19 vaccine or a placebo. Sequenced here: peripheral blood, sampled in a trial of Ad26.COV2.S vaccine versus placebo. DNA of the CDR3: TGTGCCAGCAGCATGGGCCTGGGGGGTGACTACACCTTC. As protein: CASSMGLGGDYTF.